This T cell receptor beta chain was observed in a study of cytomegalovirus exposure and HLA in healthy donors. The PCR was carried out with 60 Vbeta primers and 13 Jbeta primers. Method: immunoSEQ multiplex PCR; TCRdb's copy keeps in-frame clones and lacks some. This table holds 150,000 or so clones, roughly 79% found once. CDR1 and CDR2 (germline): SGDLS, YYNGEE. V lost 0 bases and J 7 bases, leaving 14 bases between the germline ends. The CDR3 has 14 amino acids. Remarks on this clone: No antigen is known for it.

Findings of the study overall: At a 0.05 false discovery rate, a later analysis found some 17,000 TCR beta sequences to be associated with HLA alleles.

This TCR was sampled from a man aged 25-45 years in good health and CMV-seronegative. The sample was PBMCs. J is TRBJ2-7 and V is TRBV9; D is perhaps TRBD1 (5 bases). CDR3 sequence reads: CASSVGTGLFEQYF. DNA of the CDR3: TGTGCCAGCAGCGTAGGAACAGGCCTCTTTGAGCAGTACTTC.